These T cell receptor beta chains were read from a single sample in a study of blood T cell repertoires in COVID-19. Sequencing was performed with immunoSEQ multiplex PCR; in TCRdb, only in-frame clones are kept and a portion is missing. This sample has some 150,000 clones, with about 80% found just once. The sequencing input was peripheral blood. The receptors derive from a human donor in a cohort sampled during active COVID-19. Both conserved end residues are part of each CDR3. A D gene is named only where the DNA matches it firmly. Where a row states a size, it is once, few, many or the class of an expanded clone; other rows omit it.

CDR3aa: CASSLVRTGGADTIYF
CDR3nt: TGTGCCAGCAGCTTAGTTCGGACAGGGGGCGCGGACACCATATATTTT
j_gene: TRBJ1-3
v_gene: TRBV7-9
abundance: -
d_gene: TRBD1
len: 16

CDR3aa: CASSLRQTAGEKLFF
CDR3nt: TGTGCCAGCAGCCTGCGACAAACGGCGGGGGAAAAACTGTTTTTT
j_gene: TRBJ1-4
v_gene: TRBV5-6
abundance: -
d_gene: -
len: 15

CDR3aa: CASSRAGLNTEAFF
CDR3nt: TGTGCCAGCAGCCGGGCGGGCCTGAACACTGAAGCTTTCTTT
j_gene: TRBJ1-1
v_gene: TRBV4-2
abundance: -
d_gene: -
len: 14

CDR3aa: CASSPVTGKVNSPLHF
CDR3nt: TGTGCCAGCTCACCGGTAACAGGGAAAGTTAATTCACCCCTCCACTTT
j_gene: TRBJ1-6
v_gene: TRBV18
abundance: -
d_gene: -
len: 16

CDR3aa: CASSLAAGPYNEQFF
CDR3nt: TGTGCCAGCAGCTTAGCGGCGGGACCCTACAATGAGCAGTTCTTC
j_gene: TRBJ2-1
v_gene: TRBV7-3
abundance: -
d_gene: -
len: 15

CDR3aa: CSVDGQGESEAFF
CDR3nt: TGCAGCGTTGACGGACAGGGCGAGTCTGAAGCTTTCTTT
j_gene: TRBJ1-1
v_gene: TRBV29-1
abundance: -
d_gene: TRBD1
len: 13

CDR3aa: CASSIAVSNQPQHF
CDR3nt: TGTGCCAGTAGTATAGCCGTTAGCAATCAGCCCCAGCATTTT
j_gene: TRBJ1-5
v_gene: TRBV19
abundance: -
d_gene: -
len: 14

CDR3aa: CASSLGQGQTQYF
CDR3nt: TGCGCCAGCAGCTTGGGACAGGGACAGACCCAGTACTTC
j_gene: TRBJ2-5
v_gene: TRBV5-1
abundance: -
d_gene: TRBD1
len: 13

CDR3aa: CASSLGTHKDYEQFF
CDR3nt: TGTGCCAGCAGCTTAGGGACTCATAAAGACTATGAGCAGTTCTTC
j_gene: TRBJ2-1
v_gene: TRBV7-8
abundance: once
d_gene: -
len: 15

CDR3aa: CASSITAQGVGNTGELFF
CDR3nt: TGTGCCAGCAGCATTACGGCCCAGGGGGTGGGGAACACCGGGGAGCTGTTTTTT
j_gene: TRBJ2-2
v_gene: TRBV7-3
abundance: -
d_gene: TRBD1
len: 18

CDR3aa: CASSAQGLDGYTF
CDR3nt: TGTGCCAGCAGCGCACAGGGGTTGGATGGCTACACCTTC
j_gene: TRBJ1-2
v_gene: TRBV6-6
abundance: -
d_gene: TRBD1
len: 13

CDR3aa: CASMGPDDGSEAFF
CDR3nt: TGTGCCAGTATGGGGCCTGACGACGGCTCCGAAGCTTTCTTT
j_gene: TRBJ1-1
v_gene: TRBV19
abundance: -
d_gene: -
len: 14

CDR3aa: CASAPGLADNEQFF
CDR3nt: TGTGCCAGCGCGCCGGGACTAGCAGATAATGAGCAGTTCTTC
j_gene: TRBJ2-1
v_gene: TRBV6-4
abundance: -
d_gene: TRBD2
len: 14

CDR3aa: CATQDSKGTKNIQYF
CDR3nt: TGTGCCACCCAAGACTCCAAGGGGACCAAAAACATTCAGTACTTC
j_gene: TRBJ2-4
v_gene: TRBV15
abundance: -
d_gene: -
len: 15

CDR3aa: CASSMDRGYGYTF
CDR3nt: TGTGCCAGCAGTATGGACAGAGGATATGGCTACACCTTC
j_gene: TRBJ1-2
v_gene: TRBV6-4
abundance: -
d_gene: -
len: 13

CDR3aa: CASSPWTSGSRTDTQYF
CDR3nt: TGTGCCAGCAGCCCGTGGACTAGCGGGAGTAGGACAGATACGCAGTATTTT
j_gene: TRBJ2-3
v_gene: TRBV7-2
abundance: -
d_gene: TRBD2
len: 17

CDR3aa: CASSDVSTDTQYF
CDR3nt: TGCGCCAGCAGTGATGTAAGCACAGATACGCAGTATTTT
j_gene: TRBJ2-3
v_gene: TRBV10-2
abundance: -
d_gene: -
len: 13

CDR3aa: CSASGGVSYEQYF
CDR3nt: TGCAGTGCTAGTGGGGGGGTCTCCTACGAGCAGTACTTC
j_gene: TRBJ2-7
v_gene: TRBV20-1
abundance: -
d_gene: TRBD2
len: 13

CDR3aa: CASTLTGTGRASPLHF
CDR3nt: TGTGCCAGCACCCTCACCGGGACAGGGAGGGCTTCACCCCTCCACTTT
j_gene: TRBJ1-6
v_gene: TRBV2
abundance: many
d_gene: TRBD1
len: 16

CDR3aa: CASSLRMSYEQYF
CDR3nt: TGTGCCAGCAGTTTGCGTATGTCATACGAGCAGTACTTC
j_gene: TRBJ2-7
v_gene: TRBV28
abundance: -
d_gene: -
len: 13

CDR3aa: CATSREGSGQYF
CDR3nt: TGTGCCACCAGCAGAGAGGGGAGCGGGCAGTACTTC
j_gene: TRBJ2-7
v_gene: TRBV15
abundance: -
d_gene: -
len: 12

CDR3aa: CASSANRGHATNEKLFF
CDR3nt: TGTGCCAGCAGTGCCAACAGGGGACACGCAACTAATGAAAAACTGTTTTTT
j_gene: TRBJ1-4
v_gene: TRBV6-1
abundance: -
d_gene: TRBD1
len: 17

CDR3aa: CASSLARGAEVTGELFF
CDR3nt: TGTGCCAGCAGCTTAGCTCGCGGGGCGGAAGTCACCGGGGAGCTGTTTTTT
j_gene: TRBJ2-2
v_gene: TRBV7-9
abundance: -
d_gene: -
len: 17

CDR3aa: CASSQELAGGGDTQYF
CDR3nt: TGTGCCAGCAGCCAAGAACTAGCGGGGGGAGGGGATACGCAGTATTTT
j_gene: TRBJ2-3
v_gene: TRBV4-2
abundance: -
d_gene: TRBD2
len: 16

CDR3aa: CASSIRDRGTEAFF
CDR3nt: TGTGCCAGCAGTATTAGGGACAGGGGCACTGAAGCTTTCTTT
j_gene: TRBJ1-1
v_gene: TRBV2
abundance: -
d_gene: TRBD1
len: 14

CDR3aa: CASSTTSGTDTQYF
CDR3nt: TGTGCCAGCAGCACGACTAGCGGAACAGATACGCAGTATTTT
j_gene: TRBJ2-3
v_gene: TRBV7-6
abundance: -
d_gene: TRBD2
len: 14

CDR3aa: CASSLGRDSPLHF
CDR3nt: TGCGCCAGCAGCTTGGGGAGGGATTCACCCCTCCACTTT
j_gene: TRBJ1-6
v_gene: TRBV5-1
abundance: few
d_gene: -
len: 13

CDR3aa: CAICPIQATNEKLFF
CDR3nt: TGTGCCATCTGCCCAATACAGGCAACTAATGAAAAACTGTTTTTT
j_gene: TRBJ1-4
v_gene: TRBV6-4
abundance: -
d_gene: -
len: 15